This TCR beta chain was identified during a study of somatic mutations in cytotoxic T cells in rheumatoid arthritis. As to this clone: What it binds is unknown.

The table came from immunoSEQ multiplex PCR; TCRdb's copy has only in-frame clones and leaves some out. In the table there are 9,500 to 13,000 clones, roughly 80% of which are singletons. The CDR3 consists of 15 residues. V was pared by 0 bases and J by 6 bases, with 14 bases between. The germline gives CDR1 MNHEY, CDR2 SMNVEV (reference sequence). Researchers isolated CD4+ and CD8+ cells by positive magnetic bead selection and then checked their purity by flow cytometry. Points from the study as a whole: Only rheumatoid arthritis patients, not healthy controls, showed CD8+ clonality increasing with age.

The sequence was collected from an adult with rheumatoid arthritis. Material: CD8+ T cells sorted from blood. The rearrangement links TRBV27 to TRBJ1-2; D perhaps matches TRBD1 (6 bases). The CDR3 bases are TGTGCCAGCAGTTTATCTCGGACAGCCTATGATGGCTACACCTTC. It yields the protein CASSLSRTAYDGYTF.